The next 14 T cell receptor beta chains were all read from a single sample in a study of blood T cell repertoires in COVID-19. Only in-frame clones appear in the TCRdb table, and some are missing; sequencing was by immunoSEQ multiplex PCR. This table holds around 250,000 clones, approximately 85% found once. Source material: PBMCs or T cells enriched from blood (not recorded which). The receptors derive from a woman aged 50 to 60 with acute COVID-19.

This sequence joins TRBV6-5 and TRBJ2-7; 7 positions agree with TRBD1. This CDR3 has 13 residues. The junction had 11 bases not matched to a gene; V was cut back by 10 bases and J by 5 bases. The V gene's germline CDR1 is MNHEY and CDR2 SVGAGI. CDR3 loop: CATHPSTGDEQYF. CDR3 sequence (DNA): TGTGCCACCCACCCTTCCACAGGGGACGAGCAGTACTTC.

In this sample, this clone turned up a few times. The chain joins TRBV7-9 to TRBJ2-7, with D tentatively TRBD2 (7 bases). Germline CDR1 reads SEHNR; CDR2 reads FQNEAQ (reference sequence). The CDR3 has 14 amino acids. Between the trimmed V and J ends, which lost 5 bases and 6 bases, there was a span of 17 bases. CDR3 amino acids: CASSIQGRAVEQYF. In nucleotides, the CDR3 is TGTGCCAGCAGCATTCAGGGGAGGGCGGTCGAGCAGTACTTC.

The chain links TRBV11-3 to TRBJ2-1; 8 bases fit TRBD1. V gave up 5 bases and J gave up 3 bases; unmatched junction bases: 6. Germline V gives CDR1 SGHNT, CDR2 YENEEA. CDR3 length: 15 amino acids. CDR3 amino acids: CASSVGQADYNEQFF. CDR3 nucleotides: TGTGCCAGCAGCGTGGGACAGGCAGACTACAATGAGCAGTTCTTC.

The rearrangement uses TRBV5-1 and TRBJ1-1; the match to TRBD1 covers 8 bases. V was clipped by 4 bases and J by 5 bases; unmatched bases: 10. Germline CDR1 is SGHRS and CDR2 is YFSETQ. The CDR3 sequence is 15 residues long. CDR3 sequence reads: CASSLTGQGATEAFF. CDR3 DNA: TGCGCCAGCAGCCTGACCGGGCAGGGGGCAACTGAAGCTTTCTTT.

This clone was seen once. The chain couples TRBV25-1 to TRBJ1-2; D uncertain. V lost 3 bases and J 5 bases, leaving 10 bases between the germline ends. CDR3 size: 13 residues. CDR1 is MGHDK and CDR2 is SYGVNS in the germline V gene. The CDR3 protein is CASSDQWAYGYTF. The CDR3 bases are TGTGCCAGCAGTGACCAGTGGGCGTATGGCTACACCTTC.

This sequence joins TRBV2 and TRBJ1-5, with 7 nucleotides matching TRBD1. CDR3 length: 13 amino acids. The V and J ends lost 6 bases and 6 bases, in that order; junction bases with no gene match: 5. The germline CDR1 and CDR2 sequences are SNHLY and FYNNEI. As DNA, the CDR3 is TGTGCCAGCAGGGAAAGGGGGCCTCAGCCCCAGCATTTT. Encoded protein: CASRERGPQPQHF.

This chain connects TRBV27 to TRBJ2-1, with 12 bases identical to TRBD2. After removal of 3 bases from V and 2 bases from J, the junction contained 5 bases not matched to a gene. CDR3 length equals 17 residues. Per germline, CDR1 MNHEY and CDR2 SMNVEV (reference sequence). CDR3 loop: CASSFVPSGGAYNEQFF. CDR3 coding DNA: TGTGCCAGCAGTTTCGTTCCTAGCGGGGGGGCCTACAATGAGCAGTTCTTC.

The chain carries TRBV4-3 and TRBJ1-1; D unresolved. This CDR3 has 14 residues. V was pared by 2 bases and J by 1 base, with 8 bases between. Germline V CDR1 and CDR2: LGHNA, YSLEER. The CDR3: CASSQYGRNTEAFF. The CDR3 DNA follows: TGCGCCAGCAGCCAATACGGTAGGAACACTGAAGCTTTCTTT.

In this sample, this clone turned up a few times. This chain connects TRBV18 to TRBJ1-1, with a weak D call TRBD1 (6 bases). The CDR3 is made up of 17 amino acids. Germline CDR1 is KGHSH and CDR2 is LQKENI. The germline V and J ends were trimmed by 3 bases and 0 bases, with 17 bases remaining between them. The CDR3 is CASSPAGRGVVNTEAFF. CDR3 DNA sequence: TGTGCCAGCTCACCCGCCGGCAGGGGTGTCGTGAACACTGAAGCTTTCTTT. The full variable domain, completed using reference TRBV18 and TRBJ1-1, is NAGVMQNPRHLVRRRGQEARLRCSPMKGHSHVYWYRQLPEEGLKFMVYLQKENIIDESGMPKERFSAEFPKEGPSILRIQQVVRGDSAAYFCASSPAGRGVVNTEAFFGQGTRLTVV.

The chain combines TRBV4-3 with TRBJ2-5, with D perhaps TRBD1 (5 bases). V was pared by 0 bases and J by 4 bases, with 9 bases between. This CDR3 has 14 amino acids. Germline V lookup: CDR1 LGHNA, CDR2 YSLEER. This CDR3 reads CASSQEFRVETQYF. The DNA of the CDR3 is TGCGCCAGCAGCCAAGAGTTCAGGGTAGAGACCCAGTACTTC.

This chain uses TRBV4-1 with TRBJ1-4, with D perhaps matching TRBD1 (6 bases). CDR1 and CDR2 (germline): MGHRA, YSYEKL. The CDR3 totals 15 residues. V was clipped by 3 bases and J by 1 base, with 9 bases between them. CDR3 sequence (DNA): TGCGCCAGCAGCCAGCTACAGGGAACTAATGAAAAACTGTTTTTT. Translated, it gives CASSQLQGTNEKLFF.

V gene TRBV7-8 combines with J gene TRBJ1-2; D is ambiguous. CDR1 and CDR2 from the germline V gene are SGHVS and FQNEAQ. V lost 5 bases and J lost 3, with 7 bases in between. The CDR3 contains 12 residues. The CDR3 loop is CASSPHDYGYTF. CDR3 DNA sequence: TGTGCCAGCAGCCCACATGACTATGGCTACACCTTC.

The chain combines TRBV7-2 with TRBJ1-2; perhaps TRBD1 as D (6 bases). The ends were cut back, 5 bases at V and 6 bases at J, with 16 bases in the middle. Germline V gene lookup returns CDR1 SGHTA and CDR2 FQGNSA. This CDR3 is 14 amino acids long. CDR3 sequence (DNA): TGTGCCAGCAGCCCAACCAGGGGCTCGGATGGCTACACCTTC. It codes for CASSPTRGSDGYTF.

This clone has only one observation. CDR3 sequence: CASSPLPTELAGKNIQYF. The CDR3 DNA reads as TGTGCCAGCTCACCCCTCCCGACTGAACTAGCCGGGAAAAACATTCAGTACTTC. The V and J genes are TRBV18 and TRBJ2-4; TRBD2 is a possible D gene (6 bases). Trimming took off 3 bases at V and 4 bases at J, with 22 bases between the two ends. This CDR3 comprises 18 residues. The germline gives CDR1 KGHSH, CDR2 LQKENI.